Sequencing of this T cell receptor beta chain was carried out in a study of T cell repertoires in cytomegalovirus infection (dated by TCRdb to 2018 to 2020). At the level of the whole study: Donor HLA type was relevant to the analysis, because carriage of CMV infection together with the matching HLA type was indicated by public TCR beta signatures. The research as a whole found: In both this cohort and an independent approximately 350-donor cohort, the cumulative frequency of public TCR beta family members distinguished carriers of CMV infection plus the relevant HLA type. The ex vivo response was dominated by HLA-C-restricted CMV-specific TCR beta clonotypes, which also provided the single most frequent clonotype in two of eight donors.

Data came from an Illumina HiSeq 1500. TCRdb reran the public reads through fastp at Q25 and MiXCR, keeping productive beta chains. Each CDR3 protein appears once, grouped with its most common genes and DNA. This sample gives about 490,000 distinct CDR3 sequences in total; more than 15% of them show up just once. Roughly a quarter of the sample comes from the top ten. Compared with germline, V lacks 6 bases and J lacks 1 base; bases without a gene match: 9. CDR1 SNHLY and CDR2 FYNNEI are derived from the germline V gene. The CDR3 contains 17 residues, cysteine and phenylalanine counted. The entry retains the CDR3 DNA only, 51 bases that are in frame from base 1. This clonotype was counted only a few times. What antigen it recognizes has not been identified. No much larger clone exists at a distance of one base, and base qualities are not known.

Sequenced: CD8+ T cells from PBMCs. This receptor was taken from a human donor in good health (CMV status not recorded). Some clones in this sample may be carry-over from other donors' samples. The V and J genes are TRBV2 and TRBJ2-7, and TRBD2 aligns with 13 junction nucleotides. The DNA reads TGTGCCAGCAGCCTACACCGGACTAGCGGGAGTTCCTACGAGCAGTACTTC. This translates into CASSLHRTSGSSYEQYF. Outside the CDR3, residues come from the reference TRBV2 and TRBJ2-7 proteins, so the full variable domain is: EPEVTQTPSHQVTQMGQEVILRCVPISNHLYFYWYRQILGQKVEFLVSFYNNEISEKSEIFDDQFSVERPDGSNFTLKIRSTKLEDSAMYFCASSLHRTSGSSYEQYFGPGTRLTVT.